The 13 T cell receptor beta chains below come from one sample, sequenced in a study of cytomegalovirus exposure and HLA in healthy donors. PCR employed 60 Vbeta and 13 Jbeta primers. Sequenced by immunoSEQ multiplex PCR; TCRdb stores in-frame clones only, minus some. The repertoire holds about 96,000 clones, around 79% seen once, with around 3.2% in the top ten. Sequences were obtained from PBMCs. The origin of the receptors is a female donor in good health and CMV-seropositive.

The chain combines TRBV7-8 with TRBJ1-4; TRBD1 aligns across 7 bases. Trimming took 3 bases from V and 8 from J; bases not matched to a gene: 12. CDR3 length equals 16 residues. Germline V gives CDR1 SGHVS, CDR2 FQNEAQ. CDR3 sequence reads: CASSFVRQGGREKLFF. CDR3 DNA sequence: TGTGCCAGCAGCTTCGTCAGACAGGGAGGTCGCGAAAAACTGTTTTTT.

The gene calls are TRBV7-9 and TRBJ1-4; no definite D call. CDR3 length: 15 residues. Germline CDR1 is SEHNR and CDR2 is FQNEAQ (reference sequence). Trimming cost V 3 bases and J 5 bases, with 13 bases left between them. The CDR3 is CASSFPLGGNEKLFF. CDR3 nucleotide sequence: TGTGCCAGCAGCTTCCCCCTCGGCGGGAATGAAAAACTGTTTTTT.

CDR3 residues: CASSFRSAGGADTQYF. CDR3 coding DNA: TGCGCCAGCAGCTTCAGGTCAGCGGGGGGGGCAGATACGCAGTATTTT. The chain joins TRBV5-1 to TRBJ2-3; 10 bases are a match to TRBD2. Looked up from germline, CDR1 is SGHRS and CDR2 is YFSETQ. This CDR3 contains 16 residues. Losses at the gene ends were 2 bases for V and 4 bases for J; bases not matched to a gene: 7.

The J gene is TRBJ2-7, the V gene TRBV6-6, with TRBD1 matching over 7 bases. J lost 2 bases, V lost 0 bases, and 1 base had no gene match. The CDR3 totals 14 residues. CDR1 is MNHNY and CDR2 is SVGAGI in the germline V gene (reference sequence). The CDR3 sequence is CASSYSGQPYEQYF. The CDR3 DNA is TGTGCCAGCAGTTACTCGGGACAGCCCTACGAGCAGTACTTC.

The V gene is TRBV30, the J gene TRBJ1-5, with D perhaps matching TRBD1 (5 bases). Trimming took 2 bases from V and 3 from J, leaving 11 bases between them. Germline V gene sequence: CDR1 GTSNPN, CDR2 SVGIG (reference sequence). This CDR3 spans 14 amino acids. The CDR3 protein is CAWSLKGLNQPQHF. The CDR3, as DNA: TGTGCCTGGAGTCTTAAGGGGCTCAATCAGCCCCAGCATTTT.

The DNA of the CDR3 is TGTGCCAGCAGTTTAACAGGGGGAAGGAATTCACCCCTCCACTTT. Its protein is CASSLTGGRNSPLHF. V is TRBV6-6 and J is TRBJ1-6; 8 bases match TRBD1. Unmatched junction bases numbered 6, after V lost 4 bases and J lost 7 bases. The germline V gene has CDR1 MNHNY and CDR2 SVGAGI (reference sequence). The CDR3 has 15 amino acids.

The genes are TRBV10-1 and TRBJ1-1, with D perhaps TRBD1 (6 bases). CDR1 and CDR2 from the germline V gene are WNHNN and SYGVQD (reference sequence). CDR3 length equals 13 residues. Trimming left V 5 bases short and J 6 bases short, with 13 bases between. The CDR3 DNA sequence: TGCGCCAGCAGTCGAGTCAGGGGATCTGAAGCTTTCTTT. Its protein product is CASSRVRGSEAFF.

The chain joins TRBV30 to TRBJ2-1, with 7 bases lining up with TRBD2. The CDR3 sequence is 18 residues long. Per germline, CDR1 GTSNPN and CDR2 SVGIG (reference sequence). Trimming removed 5 bases from V and 5 bases from J; junction bases left unmatched: 21. The CDR3 protein is CAWGGGSSGTLWDNEQFF. The CDR3 DNA sequence: TGTGCCTGGGGGGGAGGGTCTAGCGGCACGCTGTGGGACAATGAGCAGTTCTTC.

The chain has TRBV7-2 and TRBJ1-1; 8 bases map to TRBD1. The germline V gene encodes CDR1 SGHTA and CDR2 FQGNSA. Trimming at V came to 5 bases and at J to 5 bases, leaving 13 bases not matched to a gene. The CDR3 has 16 residues. This CDR3 reads CASSRMGQGANTEAFF. The CDR3, as DNA: TGTGCCAGCAGCAGAATGGGGCAGGGGGCTAATACTGAAGCTTTCTTT. Looking up the rest from reference TRBV7-2 and TRBJ1-1 gives the full variable domain: GAGVSQSPSNKVTEKGKDVELRCDPISGHTALYWYRQSLGQGLEFLIYFQGNSAPDKSGLPSDRFSAERTGGSVSTLTIQRTQQEDSAVYLCASSRMGQGANTEAFFGQGTRLTVV.

This clone was detected only a few times. The chain joins TRBV7-3 to TRBJ1-1; D is undetermined. Trimming cost V 1 base and J 11 bases, with 23 bases left between them. The germline CDR1 and CDR2 sequences are SGHTA and FQGTGA. The CDR3 runs 16 residues. The CDR3 nucleotides are TGTGCCAGCAGCTTAATTGGCGGCGAGGGTGGCGGGATGGCTTTCTTT. The encoded protein is CASSLIGGEGGGMAFF.

The V call is TRBV10-2, the J call TRBJ2-1, with TRBD2 identical over 11 bases. The CDR3 loop spans 14 amino acids. Germline V gene lookup returns CDR1 WSHSY and CDR2 SAAADI. With V trimmed by 5 bases and J by 6 bases, 3 bases remained unmatched. Here the CDR3 DNA reads TGCGCCAGCAGTTTAGCGGGGGGGGTCAATGAGCAGTTCTTC. It specifies CASSLAGGVNEQFF.

V gene TRBV4-2 combines with J gene TRBJ2-3; TRBD2 matches at 11 bases. Germline V gene data show CDR1 as LGHNA and CDR2 as YNFKEQ. The V and J ends lost 0 bases and 3 bases, in that order; junction bases with no gene match: 14. The CDR3 is made up of 20 amino acids. The CDR3 DNA sequence: TGTGCCAGCAGCCAAGATCATCTTCTAGCGGGGGGCCTTCGAACAGATACGCAGTATTTT. Protein sequence: CASSQDHLLAGGLRTDTQYF.

This sequence joins TRBV2 and TRBJ1-2; 9 nucleotides align to TRBD1. From germline, CDR1 is SNHLY and CDR2 FYNNEI. The V gene end was trimmed by 4 bases and the J gene end by 7 bases; junction bases not matched to a gene: 10. This CDR3 comprises 15 residues. The CDR3 nucleotides read TGTGCCAGCAGTGGAACCGGGACAGGGTGGGGTGGCTACACCTTC. It specifies CASSGTGTGWGGYTF.